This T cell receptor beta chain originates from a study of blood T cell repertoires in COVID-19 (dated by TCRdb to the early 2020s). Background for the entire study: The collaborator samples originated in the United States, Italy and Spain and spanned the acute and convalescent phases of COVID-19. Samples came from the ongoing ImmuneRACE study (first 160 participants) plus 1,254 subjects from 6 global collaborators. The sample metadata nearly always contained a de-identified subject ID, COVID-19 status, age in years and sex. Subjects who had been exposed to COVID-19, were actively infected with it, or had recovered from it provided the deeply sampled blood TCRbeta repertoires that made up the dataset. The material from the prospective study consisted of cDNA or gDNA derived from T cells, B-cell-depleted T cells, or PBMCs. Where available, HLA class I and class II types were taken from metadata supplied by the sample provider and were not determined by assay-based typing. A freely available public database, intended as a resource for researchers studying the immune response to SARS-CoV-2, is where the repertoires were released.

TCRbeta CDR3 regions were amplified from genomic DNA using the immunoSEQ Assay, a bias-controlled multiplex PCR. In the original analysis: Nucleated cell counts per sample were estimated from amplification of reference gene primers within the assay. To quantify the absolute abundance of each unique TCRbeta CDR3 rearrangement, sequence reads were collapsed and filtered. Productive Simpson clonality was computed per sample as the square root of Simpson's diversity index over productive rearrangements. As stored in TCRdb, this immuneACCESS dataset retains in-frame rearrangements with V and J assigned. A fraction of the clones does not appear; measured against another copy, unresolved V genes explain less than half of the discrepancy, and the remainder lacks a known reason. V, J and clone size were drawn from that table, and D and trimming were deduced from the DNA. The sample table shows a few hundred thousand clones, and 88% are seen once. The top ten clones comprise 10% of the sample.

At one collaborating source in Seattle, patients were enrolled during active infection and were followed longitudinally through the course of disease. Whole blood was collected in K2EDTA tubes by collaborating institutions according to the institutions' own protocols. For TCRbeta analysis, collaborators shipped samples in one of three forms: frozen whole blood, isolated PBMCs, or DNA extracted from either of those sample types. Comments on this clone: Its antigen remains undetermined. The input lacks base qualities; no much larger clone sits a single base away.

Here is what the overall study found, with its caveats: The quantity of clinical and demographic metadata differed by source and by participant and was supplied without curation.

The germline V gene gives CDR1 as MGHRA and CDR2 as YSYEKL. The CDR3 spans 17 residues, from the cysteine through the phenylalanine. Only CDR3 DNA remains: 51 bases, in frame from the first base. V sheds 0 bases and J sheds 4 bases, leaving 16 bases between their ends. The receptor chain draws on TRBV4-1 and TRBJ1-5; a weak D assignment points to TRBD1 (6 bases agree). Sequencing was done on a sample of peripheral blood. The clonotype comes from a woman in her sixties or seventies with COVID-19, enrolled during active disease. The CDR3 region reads CASSQELGGRRNQPQHF. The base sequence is TGCGCCAGCAGCCAAGAATTGGGGGGGCGTCGGAATCAGCCCCAGCATTTT.